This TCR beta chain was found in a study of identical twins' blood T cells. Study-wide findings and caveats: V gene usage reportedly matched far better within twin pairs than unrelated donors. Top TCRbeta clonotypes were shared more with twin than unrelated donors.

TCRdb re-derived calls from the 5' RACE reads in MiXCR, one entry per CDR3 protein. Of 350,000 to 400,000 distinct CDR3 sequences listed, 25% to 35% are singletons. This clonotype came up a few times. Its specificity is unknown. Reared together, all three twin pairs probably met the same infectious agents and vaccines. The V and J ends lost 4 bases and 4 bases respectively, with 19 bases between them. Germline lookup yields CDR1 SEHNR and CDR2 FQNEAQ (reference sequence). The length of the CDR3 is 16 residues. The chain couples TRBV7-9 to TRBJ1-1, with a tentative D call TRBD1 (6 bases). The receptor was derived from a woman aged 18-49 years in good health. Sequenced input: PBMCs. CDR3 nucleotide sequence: TGTGCCAGCAGCTCGAGAAAAACAGGGACCAGCACTGAAGCTTTCTTT. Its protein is CASSSRKTGTSTEAFF.